These T cell receptor beta chains were read from a single sample in a study of brain T cells in children with intractable seizures. Measured with immunoSEQ multiplex PCR; TCRdb has only the in-frame clones, and not every one. Of approximately 77,000 clones in the sample, approximately 94% were seen once. Specimen: peripheral blood, collected at surgery. Receptors originate from a boy younger than two with tuberous sclerosis and intractable seizures. Both conserved end residues are part of each CDR3. Each record gives: D gene, J gene, V gene, CDR3 protein. A D gene is named only where the DNA matches it firmly.

>NA|TRBJ2-7|TRBV15
CATSRDLWGSYEQYF
>NA|TRBJ1-2|TRBV6-5
CASSPSYGYTF
>NA|TRBJ1-2|TRBV24-1
CATSDPDTYGYTF
>NA|TRBJ2-1|TRBV5-1
CASSPGPTRDEQFF
>NA|TRBJ1-4|TRBV5-6
CASSSLSGGREKLFF
>TRBD2|TRBJ2-3|TRBV24-1
CATSVPSGMDTDTQYF
>TRBD2|TRBJ2-3|TRBV10-1
CASSEGREPDTQYF
>NA|TRBJ2-2|TRBV30
CAWSAIEAGELFF
>NA|TRBJ1-5|TRBV2
CASSLERGAGNQPQHF
>NA|TRBJ2-2|TRBV3-1/TRBV3-2
CASSRDTNTGELFF
>TRBD1|TRBJ1-2|TRBV27
CASSLLGTGGATGGYTF
>TRBD2|TRBJ2-7|TRBV7-2
CASSFTSGYEQYF
>NA|TRBJ2-7|TRBV4-1
CASSQDQAREQYF
>NA|TRBJ2-6|TRBV6-5
CASSYGGSGANVLTF
>NA|TRBJ1-1|TRBV11-2
CASSLGGIPEAFF
>TRBD1|TRBJ1-1|TRBV30
CAWSSSDRAYTEAFF
>TRBD2|TRBJ2-1|TRBV7-2
CASSNRLAGGMRYNEQFF
>NA|TRBJ2-6|TRBV10-2
CASSEGISGANVLTF
>TRBD1|TRBJ1-1|TRBV28
CASSFGTGGTEAFF
>NA|TRBJ1-1|TRBV7-2
CASSLRHGSTEAFF
>NA|TRBJ2-7|TRBV5-5
CASSLKGSIPYEQYF
>NA|TRBJ2-7|TRBV27
CASSLPPLWYEQYF
>NA|TRBJ1-6|TRBV2
CASKRYGVYNSPLHF
>NA|TRBJ1-5|TRBV2
CASSQPYQPQHF
>NA|TRBJ2-3|TRBV6-5
CASSRTTQTDTQYF
>NA|TRBJ1-4|TRBV7-9
CASSRGDTNEKLFF
>NA|TRBJ1-2|TRBV19
CASSILRTANYGYTF
>TRBD1|TRBJ2-3|TRBV24-1
CATSDASGQVTDTQYF
>NA|TRBJ2-2|TRBV19
CASSDHSSANTGELFF
>NA|TRBJ2-2|TRBV7-7
CASSLGSWVTGELFF
>NA|TRBJ2-7|TRBV3-1/TRBV3-2
CASSQARNEQYF
>NA|TRBJ1-6|TRBV9
CASSSSPGTDSPLHF
>TRBD1|TRBJ1-1|TRBV7-9
CASIRTGGMNTEAFF
>TRBD2|TRBJ2-3|TRBV5-4
CASSLAGGDTQYF
>NA|TRBJ1-2|TRBV19
CASSMFSVANYGYTF
>NA|TRBJ2-5|TRBV30
CAWSASSSETQYF
>NA|TRBJ2-1|TRBV12-3/TRBV12-4
CASSLGFGSEFF
>NA|TRBJ1-2|TRBV19
CASSIRSGVYGYTF
>NA|TRBJ1-5|TRBV7-6
CASSLGGGAWGQPQHF
>NA|TRBJ2-1|TRBV21-1
CASSKVGTSDEQFF
>TRBD1|TRBJ2-7|TRBV5-5
CASSLGTDRVEQYF
>NA|TRBJ1-5|TRBV2
CASSNPDGDLYQPQHF
>NA|TRBJ1-2|TRBV19
CATQDLGYTF
>TRBD2|TRBJ2-2|TRBV12-3/TRBV12-4
CASSPSGAGELFF
>NA|TRBJ1-3|TRBV2
CASGGYAGNTIYF
>TRBD1|TRBJ1-1|TRBV4-1
CASSQDLRGLEAFF
>NA|TRBJ2-2|TRBV25-1
CASSERGNTGELFF
>NA|TRBJ1-2|TRBV19
CASSIPGLTGGGYTF
>NA|TRBJ2-7|TRBV11-3
CASSLARTAYEQYF
>NA|TRBJ1-5|TRBV27
CASSLGGGQPQHF